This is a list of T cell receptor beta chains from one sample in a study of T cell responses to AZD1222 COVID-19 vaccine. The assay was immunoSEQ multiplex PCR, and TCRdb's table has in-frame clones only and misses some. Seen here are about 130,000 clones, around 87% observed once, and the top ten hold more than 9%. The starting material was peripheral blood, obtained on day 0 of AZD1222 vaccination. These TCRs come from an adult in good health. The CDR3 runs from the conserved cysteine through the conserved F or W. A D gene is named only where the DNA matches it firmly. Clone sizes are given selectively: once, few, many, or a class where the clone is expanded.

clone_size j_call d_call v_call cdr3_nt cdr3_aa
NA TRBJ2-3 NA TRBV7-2 TGTGCCAGCAGCTTCACCGTGAGAGATACGCAGTATTTT CASSFTVRDTQYF
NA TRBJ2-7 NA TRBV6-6 TGTGCCAGCAGTCCCTCCTACGAGCAGTACTTC CASSPSYEQYF
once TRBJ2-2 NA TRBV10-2 TGCGCCAGCCGCCGCAGGGGGGACACCGGGGAGCTGTTTTTT CASRRRGDTGELFF
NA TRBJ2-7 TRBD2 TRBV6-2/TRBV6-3 TGTGCCAGCAGTTTTCAGCGGGACCACGAGCAGTACTTC CASSFQRDHEQYF
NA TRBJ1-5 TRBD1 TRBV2 TGTGCCAGCAGTGGGGACAGGGTATTCAATCAGCCCCAGCATTTT CASSGDRVFNQPQHF
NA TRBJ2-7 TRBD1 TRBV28 TGTGCCAGCAGACCTCAGGCAGGGGGCGGTCCCTCCCAATCTGGAAGCTCCTACGAGCAGTACTTC CASRPQAGGGPSQSGSSYEQYF
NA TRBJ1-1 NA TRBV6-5 TGTGCCAGCAGTATAAACCGCGGGATCACTGAAGCTTTCTTT CASSINRGITEAFF
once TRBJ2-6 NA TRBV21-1 TGTGCCAGCAGCAACCGACGGCGGACCTCCTCTGGGGCCAACGTCCTGACTTTC CASSNRRRTSSGANVLTF
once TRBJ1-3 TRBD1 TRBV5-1 TGCGCCAGCAGCCTGGGACAGGGATACTCTGGAAACACCATATATTTT CASSLGQGYSGNTIYF
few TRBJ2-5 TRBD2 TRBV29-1 TGCAGCGTTGAAGTAGCGGGGCAAGAGACCCAGTACTTC CSVEVAGQETQYF
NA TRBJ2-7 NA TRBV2 TGTGCCAGCAGACATGACCAACCCGGGACCTACGAGCAGTACTTC CASRHDQPGTYEQYF
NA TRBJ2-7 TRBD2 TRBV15 TGTGCCACCAGCAGAGATCCCCGACTAGCGGGGGATAAAAAGCAGTACTTC CATSRDPRLAGDKKQYF
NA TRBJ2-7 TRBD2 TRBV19 TGTGCCAGTAGGACAGTCGGGGGGTCCTACGAGCAGTACTTC CASRTVGGSYEQYF
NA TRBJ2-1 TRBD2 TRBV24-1 TGTGCCACCCGGAGAGCGGGGGATCCGGGGAATGAGCAGTTCTTC CATRRAGDPGNEQFF
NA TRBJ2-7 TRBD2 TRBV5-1 TGCGCCAGCAGCTTGCCAGCGGGAGCCTACGAGCAGTACTTC CASSLPAGAYEQYF
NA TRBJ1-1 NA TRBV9 TGTGCCAGCAGCGTAGGGGCAGGCTTGAACACTGAAGCTTTCTTT CASSVGAGLNTEAFF
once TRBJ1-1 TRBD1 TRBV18 TGTGCCAGCTATGGACAGGGGGGGCGGATGAACACTGAAGCTTTCTTT CASYGQGGRMNTEAFF
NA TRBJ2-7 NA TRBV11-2 TGTGCCAGCAGCCGTTATTTAGGGTCTGGCTACGAGCAGTACTTC CASSRYLGSGYEQYF
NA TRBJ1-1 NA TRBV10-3 TGTGCCATCAGTGATGGGGCGGAAAACACTGAAGCTTTCTTT CAISDGAENTEAFF
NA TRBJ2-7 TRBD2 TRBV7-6 TGTGCCAGCAGCTTAACAACTAGCGGGAGGGCCGCCGACGAGCAGTACTTC CASSLTTSGRAADEQYF
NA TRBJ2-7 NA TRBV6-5 TGTGCCAGCAGTTACCCCGGGGTCGAGTACGAGCAGTACTTC CASSYPGVEYEQYF
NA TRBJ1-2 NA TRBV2 TGTGCCAGCAACGGCAGTCCAAACTATGGCTACACCTTC CASNGSPNYGYTF
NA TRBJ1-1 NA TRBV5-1 TGCGCCAGCAGCTCGCTTCCCGGCGGCACTGAAGCTTTCTTT CASSSLPGGTEAFF
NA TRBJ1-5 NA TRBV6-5 TGTGCCAGCAGTCGAAAACAGGGAAATCAGCCCCAGCATTTT CASSRKQGNQPQHF
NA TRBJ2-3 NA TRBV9 TGTGCCAGCAGCGTAGAGGCCGGCACAGATACGCAGTATTTT CASSVEAGTDTQYF
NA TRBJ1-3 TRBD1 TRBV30 TGTGCCTGGAGCCAGGGGGCATTTGGTGGAAACACCATATATTTT CAWSQGAFGGNTIYF
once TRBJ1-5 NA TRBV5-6 TGTGCCAGCAGCTTTGGGGCGGCTCCGGGGCTTCAGCCCCAGCATTTT CASSFGAAPGLQPQHF
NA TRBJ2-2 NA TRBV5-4 TGTGCCAGCAGCTTGCAAGGGCCGGGCACCGGGGAGCTGTTTTTT CASSLQGPGTGELFF
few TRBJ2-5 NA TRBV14 TGTGCCAGCAGCCAAAGACTAGTCGAGACCCAGTACTTC CASSQRLVETQYF
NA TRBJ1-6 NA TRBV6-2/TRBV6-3 TGTGCCAGCAGTCAGGTTCGCTATAATTCACCCCTCCACTTT CASSQVRYNSPLHF
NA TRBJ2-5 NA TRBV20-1 TGCAGTGCTAGAGATCGAGAGACCCAGTACTTC CSARDRETQYF
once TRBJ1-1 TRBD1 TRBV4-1 TGCGCCAGCAGCCCGGGACAGCAGAACACTGAAGCTTTCTTT CASSPGQQNTEAFF
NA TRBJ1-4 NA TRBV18 TGTGCCAGCTCACCACAAAGGGATCCGACGGATAATGAAAAACTGTTTTTT CASSPQRDPTDNEKLFF
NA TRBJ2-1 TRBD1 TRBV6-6 TGTGCCAGCAGTCTCGACAGGGCCCCCTACAATGAGCAGTTCTTC CASSLDRAPYNEQFF
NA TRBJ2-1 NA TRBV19 TGTGCCAGTAGTATAGTGTCCGGTGACTCCTACAATGAGCAGTTCTTC CASSIVSGDSYNEQFF
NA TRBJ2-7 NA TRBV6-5 TGTGCCAGCAGCCCCCTCCTCTCCTACGAGCAGTACTTC CASSPLLSYEQYF
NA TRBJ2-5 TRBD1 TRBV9 TGTGCCAGCAGTGTAACAGGGGGAAGCATGAAGACCCAGTACTTC CASSVTGGSMKTQYF
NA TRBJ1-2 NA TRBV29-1 TGCATCGCACGGGAAGGGGACTGGGTCTATGGCTACACCTTC CIAREGDWVYGYTF